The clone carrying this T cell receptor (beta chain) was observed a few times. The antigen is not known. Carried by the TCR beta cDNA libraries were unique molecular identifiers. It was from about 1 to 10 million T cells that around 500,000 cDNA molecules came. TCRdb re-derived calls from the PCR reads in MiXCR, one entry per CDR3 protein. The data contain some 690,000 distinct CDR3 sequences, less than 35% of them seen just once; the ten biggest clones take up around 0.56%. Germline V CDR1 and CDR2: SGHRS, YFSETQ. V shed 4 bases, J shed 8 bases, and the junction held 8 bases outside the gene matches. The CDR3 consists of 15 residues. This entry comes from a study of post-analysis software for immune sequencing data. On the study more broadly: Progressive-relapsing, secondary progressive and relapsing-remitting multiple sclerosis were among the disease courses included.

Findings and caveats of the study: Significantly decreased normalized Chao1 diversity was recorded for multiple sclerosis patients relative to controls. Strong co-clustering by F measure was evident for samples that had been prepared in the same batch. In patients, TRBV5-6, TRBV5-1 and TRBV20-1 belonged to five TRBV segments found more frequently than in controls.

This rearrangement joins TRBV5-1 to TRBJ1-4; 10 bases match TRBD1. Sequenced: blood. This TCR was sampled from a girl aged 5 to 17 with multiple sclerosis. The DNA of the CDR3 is TGCGCCAGCAGCGTAAGACCGGGACAGGGGGAAAAACTGTTTTTT. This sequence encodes CASSVRPGQGEKLFF.